This T cell receptor beta chain was captured by sequencing in a study of regulatory T cells in long-lasting Graves disease. Time point in this sample: newly diagnosed GD, antithyroid drugs for less than 3 months. Preparation of the TCR library used RNA extracted from PBMCs. General study points: Sample size, which was small, may have reduced accuracy. Fewer public clonotypes were shared by new patients (about 940) than by persistent patients (fewer than 3,000). Less diverse TCR repertoires were seen in persistent Graves' patients than in newly diagnosed ones.

On this clonotype: Its cognate antigen is unknown.

The CDR3 contains 11 residues. CDR1 and CDR2 (germline): ENHRY, SYGVKD. Trimming took off 6 bases at V and 5 bases at J, with 4 bases between the two ends. Arm-PCR with iRepertoire HTBI primers amplified the CDR3 regions for these TCR beta libraries. TCRdb ran MiXCR on the multiplex PCR reads and lists one entry per CDR3 protein. The sample yields approximately 560,000 distinct CDR3 sequences, around 15% seen once. These data were also filed under a second study, of T cells in Graves' hyperthyroidism and ophthalmopathy. That study adds: A model built on 13 V-J features separated ophthalmopathy from stable hyperthyroidism.

The chain links TRBV10-3 to TRBJ2-2; D gene ambiguous. This receptor was identified in a man between 18 and 35 years old with Graves disease. The material sequenced was peripheral blood mononuclear cells (PBMCs), taken at new diagnosis, from a patient treated with antithyroid drugs. The CDR3 DNA reads as TGTGCCATCAGCAAAACCGGGGAGCTGTTTTTT. Encoded protein: CAISKTGELFF.